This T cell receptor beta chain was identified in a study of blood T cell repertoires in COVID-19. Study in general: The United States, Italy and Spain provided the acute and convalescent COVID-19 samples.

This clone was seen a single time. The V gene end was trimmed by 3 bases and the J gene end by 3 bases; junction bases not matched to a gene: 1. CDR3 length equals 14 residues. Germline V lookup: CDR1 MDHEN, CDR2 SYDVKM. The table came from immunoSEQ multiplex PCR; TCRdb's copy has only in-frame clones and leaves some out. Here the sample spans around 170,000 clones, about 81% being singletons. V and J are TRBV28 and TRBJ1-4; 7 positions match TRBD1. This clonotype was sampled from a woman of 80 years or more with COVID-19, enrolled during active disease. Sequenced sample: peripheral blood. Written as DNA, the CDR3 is TGTGCCAGCAGTTTTGGACAGGCTAATGAAAAACTGTTTTTT. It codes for CASSFGQANEKLFF.